One and the same sample provided the 10 T cell receptor beta chains below, sequenced in a study of identical twins. TCRdb ran MiXCR on the 5' RACE reads and lists one entry per CDR3 protein. The sample comprises 450,000 or so distinct CDR3 sequences, about 14% of which are singletons, and roughly 0.56% rests with the top ten. The same data also went into a second study, on yellow fever vaccine responses in identical twins.

Sequencing was carried out using CD4+ T cells sorted from blood. These receptors originate from a woman younger than 35 in good health.

This clonotype occurred many times. For the CDR3, the DNA is TGTGCCAGCAGCCCCGGCAGATATACGCAGTATTTT. Its translation: CASSPGRYTQYF. The V gene is TRBV14, the J gene TRBJ2-3; D gene uncertain. The V end lost 4 bases, the J end lost 7 bases, and 9 bases lay between the germline ends. Germline CDR1 reads SGHDN; CDR2 reads FVKESK. This CDR3 has 12 residues.

This clonotype came up a few times. The chain has TRBV7-8 and TRBJ2-1; 9 bases fit TRBD2. The CDR3 is 18 residues long. Germline-derived CDR1 and CDR2 are SGHVS and FQNEAQ. J lost 1 base, V lost 3 bases, and 10 bases had no gene match. DNA for the CDR3: TGTGCCAGCAGCTTCCGCCGTATCCTAGCGGGATCCTACAATGAGCAGTTCTTC. This translates into CASSFRRILAGSYNEQFF.

This clonotype came up a few times. The chain recombines TRBV3-1 with TRBJ1-2, with D unclear. This CDR3 has 14 residues. Per germline, CDR1 LGHDT and CDR2 YNNKEL (reference sequence). V was clipped by 4 bases and J by 0 bases, with 9 bases between them. The CDR3 DNA sequence: TGTGCCAGCAGCCCGGCGGTCGCTAACTATGGCTACACCTTC. It is translated as CASSPAVANYGYTF. Combining the CDR3 with reference TRBV3-1 and TRBJ1-2 gives the whole variable domain DTAVSQTPKYLVTQMGNDKSIKCEQNLGHDTMYWYKQDSKKFLKIMFSYNNKELIINETVPNRFSPKSPDKAHLNLHINSLELGDSAVYFCASSPAVANYGYTFGSGTRLTVV.

This chain uses TRBV18 with TRBJ2-7, with D tentatively TRBD1 (6 bases). The CDR3 loop spans 16 amino acids. CDR1 KGHSH and CDR2 LQKENI come from the germline V gene. V was cut by 3 bases and J by 0 bases, with 15 bases left in between. The CDR3 reads CASSPIEGGFSYEQYF. The CDR3 DNA reads TGTGCCAGCTCACCTATAGAAGGGGGATTCTCCTACGAGCAGTACTTC. Based on the CDR3 plus reference TRBV18 and TRBJ2-7, the full variable domain is NAGVMQNPRHLVRRRGQEARLRCSPMKGHSHVYWYRQLPEEGLKFMVYLQKENIIDESGMPKERFSAEFPKEGPSILRIQQVVRGDSAAYFCASSPIEGGFSYEQYFGPGTRLTVT.

This clonotype occurred a few times. J is TRBJ2-1 and V is TRBV12-3 or TRBV12-4, with unresolved D. V lost 9 bases to trimming and J lost 3 bases, with 9 bases between them. This CDR3 region has 12 residues. This chain's CDR3 is CASCQNYNEQFF. The DNA for the CDR3 is TGTGCCAGTTGTCAGAACTACAATGAGCAGTTCTTC.

This clonotype was observed a few times. At one of its ends the junction is not consistent with the germline gene, which may arise from a read error. The chain couples TRBV6-5 to TRBJ2-1; 9 bases match TRBD2. The CDR3 runs to 16 residues. The germline CDR1 and CDR2 sequences are MNHEY and SVGAGI. The CDR3 coding sequence is TGTGCCAGCAGTTACTCGAGGGCTAGCGGGATTAATGAGCAGTTCTTT. It specifies CASSYSRASGINEQFF.

This clonotype turned up a few times. The chain couples TRBV19 to TRBJ2-1, with D unresolved. The V gene lost 4 bases and the J gene lost 6 bases, with 7 bases spanning the gap. The CDR3 totals 12 residues. The germline gives CDR1 LNHDA, CDR2 SQIVND (reference sequence). CDR3 nucleotide sequence: TGTGCCAGTAGTACTTTTATCAATGAGCAGTTCTTC. Residues: CASSTFINEQFF.

Only a few counts were recorded for this clonotype. V usage is TRBV20-1 and J usage is TRBJ1-1; 7 nucleotides line up with TRBD1. J gave up 1 base and V 2 bases, and 4 bases lay outside the gene matches. The CDR3 has 14 amino acids. Germline-derived CDR1 and CDR2 are DFQATT and SNEGSKA (reference sequence). CDR3 residues: CSARLQGGNTEAFF. DNA of the CDR3: TGCAGTGCTAGATTGCAGGGGGGGAACACTGAAGCTTTCTTT.

This clonotype came up a few times. The rearrangement links TRBV5-1 to TRBJ1-3; 12 nucleotides match TRBD1. This CDR3 contains 16 residues. With 4 bases clipped from V and 2 bases from J, the junction kept 4 bases outside the gene matches. Germline CDR1 is SGHRS and CDR2 is YFSETQ. As DNA, the CDR3 is TGCGCCAGCAGCCCGGGACAGGGGGCACCTGGAAACACCATATATTTT. Amino acids: CASSPGQGAPGNTIYF.

This clonotype was observed a handful of times. The chain carries TRBV6-1 and TRBJ1-1; no reliable D call. Germline V gene sequence: CDR1 MNHNS, CDR2 SASEGT. V was trimmed by 4 bases and J by 7 bases, leaving 13 bases between them. There are 13 residues in the CDR3. The CDR3 DNA is TGTGCCAGCAGTGGGCTCAGGACGGGTGAAGCTTTCTTT. Translated, it gives CASSGLRTGEAFF.